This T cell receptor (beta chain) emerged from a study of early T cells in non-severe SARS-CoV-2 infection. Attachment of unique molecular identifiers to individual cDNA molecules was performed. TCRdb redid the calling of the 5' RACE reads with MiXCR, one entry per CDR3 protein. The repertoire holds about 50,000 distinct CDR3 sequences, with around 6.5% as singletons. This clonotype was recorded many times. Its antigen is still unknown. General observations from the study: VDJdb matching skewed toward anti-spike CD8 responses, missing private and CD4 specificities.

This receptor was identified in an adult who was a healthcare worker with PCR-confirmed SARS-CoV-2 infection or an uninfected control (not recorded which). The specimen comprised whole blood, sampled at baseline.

The CDR3 region is CASSQPADSAGNTIYF. In DNA, the CDR3 is TGTGCCAGCAGTCAACCCGCGGACAGTGCTGGAAACACCATATATTTT. The chain employs TRBV7-8 and TRBJ1-3; possible D gene TRBD1, 6 bases. CDR1 and CDR2 from the germline V gene are SGHVS and FQNEAQ. Trimming removed 6 bases from V and 2 bases from J, with 17 bases in between. The CDR3 is made up of 16 amino acids. The variable domain in full, completed from reference TRBV7-8 and TRBJ1-3, reads GAGVSQSPRYKVAKRGQDVALRCDPISGHVSLFWYQQALGQGPEFLTYFQNEAQLDKSGLPSDRFFAERPEGSVSTLKIQRTQQEDSAVYLCASSQPADSAGNTIYFGEGSWLTVV.